This note documents a single T cell receptor beta chain sequence. This entry belongs to a study of shared clonotypes between healthy human individuals. V lost 7 bases, J lost 6 bases, and 7 bases stayed unmatched. From germline, CDR1 is MNHNS and CDR2 SASEGT. The CDR3 consists of 14 residues. Assay used: immunoSEQ multiplex PCR; TCRdb lists only in-frame clones, some missing. The sample consists of around 550,000 clones, about 96% of them appearing once. The chain links TRBV6-1 to TRBJ2-1, with 9 bases identical to TRBD2. The receptor was derived from a woman between 25 and 40 years old in good health. The sample comprised naive CD4+ T cells sorted from blood. Described subset: CD45RA+ positively selected. CDR3 coding DNA: TGTGCCAGCACCCTTAGCGGGAGACGCAATGAGCAGTTCTTC. It yields the protein CASTLSGRRNEQFF.